The clone carrying this T cell receptor beta chain showed up many times. The antigen is not known. The sample is drawn from a study of spatial heterogeneity in lung cancer. Study-level information: A unique TCR and UMI combination showed up more than ten times in raw reads, on average. Whole-study findings and limits: Blood carried ubiquitous expanded tumor TCRs more at resection than follow-up.

TCRdb re-called the 5' RACE reads with MiXCR, one entry per CDR3 protein. The data show roughly 48,000 distinct CDR3 sequences, less than 5.5% seen once. The time point is: sample taken at primary tumor resection. Trimming stripped 0 bases from V and 6 bases from J, with 14 bases between. The CDR3 loop spans 16 amino acids. CDR1 and CDR2 from the germline V gene are MNHNS and SASEGT. The rearrangement joins TRBV6-1 to TRBJ2-2; D remains unclear. The sequenced sample was PBMCs, obtained at surgery. This sequence originates from a male donor with early-stage non-small cell lung cancer. The CDR3: CASSEAAPTIPGELFF. Here the CDR3 DNA reads TGTGCCAGCAGTGAAGCGGCCCCAACGATCCCCGGGGAGCTGTTTTTT.